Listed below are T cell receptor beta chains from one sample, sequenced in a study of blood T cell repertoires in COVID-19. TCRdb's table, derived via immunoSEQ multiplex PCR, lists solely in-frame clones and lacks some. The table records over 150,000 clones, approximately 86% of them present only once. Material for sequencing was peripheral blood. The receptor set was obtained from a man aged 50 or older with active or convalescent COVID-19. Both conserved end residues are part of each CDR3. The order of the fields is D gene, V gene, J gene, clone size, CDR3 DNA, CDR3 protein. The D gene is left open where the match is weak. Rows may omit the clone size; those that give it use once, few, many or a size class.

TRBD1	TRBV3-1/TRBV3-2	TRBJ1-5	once	TGTGCCAGCAGCCAAAGAGGGGGCGCGAGCAATCAGCCCCAGCATTTT	CASSQRGGASNQPQHF
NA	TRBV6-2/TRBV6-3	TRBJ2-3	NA	TGTGCCAGCAGTCCCCAGGATGGTACGCAGTATTTT	CASSPQDGTQYF
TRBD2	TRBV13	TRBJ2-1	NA	TGTGCCAGCAGCCAAAGGACTAGCGGGATCACCTACAATGAGCAGTTCTTC	CASSQRTSGITYNEQFF
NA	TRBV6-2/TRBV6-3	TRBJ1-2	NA	TGTGCCAGCAGTTACTGGCGGACAGACCTCACCTTC	CASSYWRTDLTF
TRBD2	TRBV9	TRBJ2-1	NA	TGTGCCAGCAGCGCCGGGGGGGGCGGTTTGATGGATGAGCAGTTCTTC	CASSAGGGGLMDEQFF
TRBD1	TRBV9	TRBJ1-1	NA	TGTGCCAGCAGCGTTGCAACAGGGGCGGTCACTGAAGCTTTCTTT	CASSVATGAVTEAFF
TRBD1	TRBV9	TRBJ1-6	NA	TGTGCCAGCAGCCCAGCCGGGACAGGGTATTCACCCCTCCACTTT	CASSPAGTGYSPLHF
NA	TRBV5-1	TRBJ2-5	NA	TGCGCCAGCAGCTTGGGGGCCCCGGAGACCCAGTACTTC	CASSLGAPETQYF
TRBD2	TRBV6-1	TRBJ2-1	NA	TGTGCCAGCAGTGAAGTTTCGTGGGGACTAGCAGCCCACAATGAGCAGTTCTTC	CASSEVSWGLAAHNEQFF
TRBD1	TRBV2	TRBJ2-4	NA	TGTGCCAGCAGTGGGACAGGGGGCCCCTTTGCCAAAAACATTCAGTACTTC	CASSGTGGPFAKNIQYF
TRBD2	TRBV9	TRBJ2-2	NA	TGTGCCAGCAGGGGGACGGCGGGAGGGCCCGGGGAGCTGTTTTTT	CASRGTAGGPGELFF
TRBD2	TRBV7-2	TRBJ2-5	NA	TGTGCCAGCAGCACTAGAACAGGGAGACTAGCGGGAGTCGAGACCCAGTACTTC	CASSTRTGRLAGVETQYF
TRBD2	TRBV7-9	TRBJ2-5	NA	TGTGCCAGCAGCTCCTGGACTAGTCCCGGGCCAGAGACCCAGTACTTC	CASSSWTSPGPETQYF
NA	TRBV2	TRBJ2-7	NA	TGTGCCAGCAGTGTGATGGTAGCGGAACCCTACGAGCAGTACTTC	CASSVMVAEPYEQYF
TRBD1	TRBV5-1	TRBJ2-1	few	TGCGCCAGCAGCGGCGGGACAGGGTCCTACAATGAGCAGTTCTTC	CASSGGTGSYNEQFF
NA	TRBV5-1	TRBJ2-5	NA	TGCGCCAGCAGCTTGGCCGAGGGATGGGAGACCCAGTACTTC	CASSLAEGWETQYF
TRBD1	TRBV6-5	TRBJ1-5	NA	TGTGCCAGCAGGTTCTCCCAGGGGGCACTTCAGCCCCAGCATTTT	CASRFSQGALQPQHF